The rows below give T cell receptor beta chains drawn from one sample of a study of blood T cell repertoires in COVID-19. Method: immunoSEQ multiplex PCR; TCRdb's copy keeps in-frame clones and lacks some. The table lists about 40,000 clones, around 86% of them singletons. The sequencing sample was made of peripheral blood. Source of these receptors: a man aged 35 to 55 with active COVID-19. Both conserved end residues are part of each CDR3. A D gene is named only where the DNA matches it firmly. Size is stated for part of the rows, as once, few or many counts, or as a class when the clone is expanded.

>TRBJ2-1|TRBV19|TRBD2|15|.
CASSNLAGGVNEQFF
TGTGCCAGTAGTAATCTAGCGGGAGGGGTGAATGAGCAGTTCTTC
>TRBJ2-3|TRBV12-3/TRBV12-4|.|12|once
CASREGKDTQYF
TGTGCCAGCAGAGAGGGAAAAGATACGCAGTATTTT
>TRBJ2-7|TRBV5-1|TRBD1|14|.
CASSFGTGAYEQYF
TGCGCCAGCAGCTTTGGGACAGGGGCCTACGAGCAGTACTTC
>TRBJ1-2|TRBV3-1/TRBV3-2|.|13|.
CASSQGQSGSYTF
TGTGCCAGCAGCCAGGGCCAGAGCGGGAGCTACACCTTC
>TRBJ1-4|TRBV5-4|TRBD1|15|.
CASSPGTGDDEKLFF
TGTGCCAGCAGCCCTGGGACAGGAGACGATGAAAAACTGTTTTTT
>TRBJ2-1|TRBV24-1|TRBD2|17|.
CATSDRVLAGGSNEQFF
TGTGCCACCAGTGATCGAGTTCTAGCGGGAGGAAGTAATGAGCAGTTCTTC
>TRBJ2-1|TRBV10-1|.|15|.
CASSESRTEYNEQFF
TGCGCCAGCAGTGAGTCCCGGACAGAGTACAATGAGCAGTTCTTC
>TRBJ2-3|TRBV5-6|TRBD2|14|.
CASSPTLAGDTQYF
TGTGCCAGCAGCCCAACCCTAGCGGGTGATACGCAGTATTTT
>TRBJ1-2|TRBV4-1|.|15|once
CASSQVSDTNYGYTF
TGCGCCAGCAGCCAAGTGTCAGACACCAACTATGGCTACACCTTC
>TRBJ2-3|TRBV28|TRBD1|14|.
CASRGQGSRDTQYF
TGTGCCAGCAGGGGACAGGGATCGAGAGATACGCAGTATTTT
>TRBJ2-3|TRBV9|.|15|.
CASNLQGNYADTQYF
TGTGCCAGCAACCTACAGGGAAATTACGCCGATACGCAGTATTTT
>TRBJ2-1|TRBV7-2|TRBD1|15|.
CASSFGQGKDNEQFF
TGTGCCAGCAGCTTCGGACAGGGAAAAGACAATGAGCAGTTCTTC
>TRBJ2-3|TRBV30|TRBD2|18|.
CAWSVEVGLAGSTDTQYF
TGTGCCTGGAGTGTTGAGGTTGGACTAGCGGGAAGCACAGATACGCAGTATTTT
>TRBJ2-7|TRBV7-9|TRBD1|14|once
CARLRQGAIYEQYF
TGTGCCAGACTCCGACAGGGGGCAATCTACGAGCAGTACTTC
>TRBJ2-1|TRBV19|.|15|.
CASSMGRGPYNEQFF
TGTGCCAGTAGTATGGGCAGGGGCCCCTACAATGAGCAGTTCTTC
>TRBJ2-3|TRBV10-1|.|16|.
CASSGSTGTSTDTQYF
TGCGCCAGCAGTGGGTCGACAGGGACTAGCACAGATACGCAGTATTTT
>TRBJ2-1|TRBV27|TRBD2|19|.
CASSPNWRVAGISYNEQFF
TGTGCCAGCAGCCCAAATTGGAGGGTAGCGGGAATATCCTACAATGAGCAGTTCTTC
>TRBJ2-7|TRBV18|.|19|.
CASSPPWTSQGDLSYEQYF
TGTGCCAGCTCACCACCGTGGACATCGCAAGGGGATCTCTCCTACGAGCAGTACTTC
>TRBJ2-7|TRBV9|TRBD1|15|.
CASSPRGQGSYEQYF
TGTGCCAGCAGCCCGAGGGGGCAGGGCTCCTACGAGCAGTACTTC
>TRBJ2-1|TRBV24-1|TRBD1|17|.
CATSGSVTGIPYNEQFF
TGTGCCACCAGTGGTTCGGTGACAGGGATTCCTTACAATGAGCAGTTCTTC
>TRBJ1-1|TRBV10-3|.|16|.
CAISVVRGEGDTEAFF
TGTGCCATCAGTGTTGTCAGGGGTGAGGGGGACACTGAAGCTTTCTTT
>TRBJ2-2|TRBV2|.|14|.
CASHGALNTGELFF
TGTGCCTCACATGGGGCCCTGAACACCGGGGAGCTGTTTTTT
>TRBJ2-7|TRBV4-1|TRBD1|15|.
CASSQVFGQGGDVRF
TGCGCCAGCAGCCAAGTTTTCGGACAGGGTGGGGATGTTAGGTTC
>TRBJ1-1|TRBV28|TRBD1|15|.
CASRMGTGSGTEAFF
TGTGCCAGCAGAATGGGGACAGGGTCGGGAACTGAAGCTTTCTTT
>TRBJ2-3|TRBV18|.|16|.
CASSPRPESITDTQYF
TGTGCCAGCTCACCACGCCCAGAATCAATCACAGATACGCAGTATTTT
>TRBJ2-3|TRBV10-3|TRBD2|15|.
CAISGGGSSRDTQYF
TGTGCCATCAGTGGAGGCGGGAGTTCGAGAGATACGCAGTATTTT
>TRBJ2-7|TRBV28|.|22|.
CASSLFRRGIQFNREFLWEQYF
TGTGCCAGCAGTTTATTTCGTCGAGGCATACAATTTAATAGGGAGTTCCTTTGGGAGCAGTACTTC
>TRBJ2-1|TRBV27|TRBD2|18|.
CASSSAPRLARSYNEQFF
TGTGCCAGCAGTTCGGCCCCCCGACTAGCGCGCTCCTACAATGAGCAGTTCTTC
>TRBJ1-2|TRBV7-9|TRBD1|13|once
CASSLTGGNGYTF
TGTGCCAGCAGCTTAACAGGGGGTAATGGCTACACCTTC
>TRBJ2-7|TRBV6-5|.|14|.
CASSYRGLSYEQYF
TGTGCCAGCAGTTACAGGGGTTTATCCTACGAGCAGTACTTC
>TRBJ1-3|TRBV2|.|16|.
CASSESATSSGNTIYF
TGTGCCAGCAGTGAAAGCGCCACTTCCTCTGGAAACACCATATATTTT
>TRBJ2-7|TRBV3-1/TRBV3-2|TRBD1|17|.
CASSQDSWDRGRYEQYF
TGTGCCAGCAGCCAAGATAGCTGGGACAGGGGAAGATACGAGCAGTACTTC
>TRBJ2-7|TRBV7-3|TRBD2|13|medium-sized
CASSWTSGSEQYF
TGTGCCAGCAGCTGGACTAGCGGGAGCGAGCAGTACTTC
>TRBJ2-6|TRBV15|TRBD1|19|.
CATSSLPGQSISGANVLTF
TGTGCCACCAGCAGCCTACCGGGACAGTCCATCTCTGGGGCCAACGTCCTGACTTTC
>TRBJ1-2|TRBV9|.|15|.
CASYGIRQARYGYTF
TGTGCCAGTTACGGGATTCGACAGGCCCGGTATGGCTACACCTTC
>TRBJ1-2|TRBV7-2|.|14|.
CASSLGTSMEGYTF
TGTGCCAGCAGCTTAGGTACGAGCATGGAGGGCTACACCTTC
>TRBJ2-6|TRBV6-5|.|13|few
CASSPGGANVLTF
TGTGCCAGCAGTCCCGGGGGGGCCAACGTCCTGACTTTC
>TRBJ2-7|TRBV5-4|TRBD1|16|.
CASSDAGQAYSYEQYF
TGTGCCAGCAGCGACGCGGGACAGGCGTACTCCTACGAGCAGTACTTC
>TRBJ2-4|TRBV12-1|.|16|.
CAFFPGQGLAKNIQYF
TGTGCCTTTTTCCCAGGACAGGGGCTAGCCAAAAACATTCAGTACTTC
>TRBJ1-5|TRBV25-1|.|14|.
CASSAQGRNQPQHF
TGTGCCAGCAGCGCACAGGGTCGGAATCAGCCCCAGCATTTT
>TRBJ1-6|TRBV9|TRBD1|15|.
CASSASGTENSPLHF
TGTGCCAGCAGCGCTTCCGGGACAGAGAATTCACCCCTCCACTTT
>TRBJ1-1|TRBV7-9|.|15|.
CASSSVAGVYTEAFF
TGTGCCAGCAGCTCCGTTGCGGGGGTGTACACTGAAGCTTTCTTT
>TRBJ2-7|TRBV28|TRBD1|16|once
CASSLRGRGPLYEQYF
TGTGCCAGCAGTTTACGGGGCAGGGGGCCCCTCTACGAGCAGTACTTC
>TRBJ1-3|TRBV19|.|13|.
CASSINIGNTIYF
TGTGCCAGTAGTATAAACATCGGAAACACCATATATTTT
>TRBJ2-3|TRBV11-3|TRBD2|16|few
CASSLTSGSVTDTQYF
TGTGCCAGCAGCTTGACTAGCGGGAGTGTGACAGATACGCAGTATTTT
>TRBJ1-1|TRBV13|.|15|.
CASSFLGGAPAEAFF
TGTGCCAGCAGCTTCCTAGGGGGGGCGCCGGCTGAAGCTTTCTTT